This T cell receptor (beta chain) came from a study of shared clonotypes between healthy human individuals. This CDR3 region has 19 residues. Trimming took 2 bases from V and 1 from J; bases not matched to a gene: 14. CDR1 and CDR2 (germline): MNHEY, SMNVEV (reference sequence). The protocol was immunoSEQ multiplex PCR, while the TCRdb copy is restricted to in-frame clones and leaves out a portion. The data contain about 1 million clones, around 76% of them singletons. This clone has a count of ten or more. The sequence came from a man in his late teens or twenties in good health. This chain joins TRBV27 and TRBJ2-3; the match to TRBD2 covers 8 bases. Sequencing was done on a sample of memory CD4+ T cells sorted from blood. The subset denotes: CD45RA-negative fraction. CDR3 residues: CASSLTMGYGLARTDTQYF. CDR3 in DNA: TGTGCCAGCAGTTTAACGATGGGGTACGGACTAGCCCGCACAGATACGCAGTATTTT.